Listed below are T cell receptor beta chains from one sample, sequenced in a study of OX40 agonist ivuxolimab in advanced cancers. Only in-frame clones appear in the TCRdb table, and some are missing; sequencing was by immunoSEQ multiplex PCR. The repertoire has 65,000 to 85,000 clones, 85% to 90% of them found once; the top ten carry 2% to 3%. Specimen: CD4+ or CD8+ T cells sorted from blood, collected in a trial of the OX40 agonist ivuxolimab. Every receptor here comes from an adult with an advanced solid tumor such as melanoma, head and neck, liver or kidney cancer. Each CDR3 is given with its conserved first and last residue. The D gene is left open where the match is weak. Size is stated for part of the rows, as once, few or many counts, or as a class when the clone is expanded.

cdr3_nt cdr3_aa j_call v_call clone_size d_call
TGTGCCAGCAGCTACCCTCGGGGGACTGGGGCCAACGTCCTGACTTTC CASSYPRGTGANVLTF TRBJ2-6 TRBV28 once .
TGTGCCAGTAACTTCCACCTAGGGGGAAGGAACACTGAAGCTTTCTTT CASNFHLGGRNTEAFF TRBJ1-1 TRBV19 few .
TGTGCCAGCAAAGACAGTCCTAATGAAAAACTGTTTTTT CASKDSPNEKLFF TRBJ1-4 TRBV28 . .
TGCGCCAGCAGCCACACGGGACAGGGTAGCTCCGGGGAGCTGTTTTTT CASSHTGQGSSGELFF TRBJ2-2 TRBV4-1 once TRBD1
TGTGCCAGCAGTTACACACCAGGAAACACCATATATTTT CASSYTPGNTIYF TRBJ1-3 TRBV6-6 . .
TGTGCCAGCAGCTTGGAGGGACAGGATCACCAGCCCCAGCATTTT CASSLEGQDHQPQHF TRBJ1-5 TRBV5-5 . TRBD1
TGTGCCAGCAGTCCCGGGGATTCTGGGGCCAACGTCCTGACTTTC CASSPGDSGANVLTF TRBJ2-6 TRBV28 once .
TGTGCCAGCAGGCGGGGTTCAGCGGAGACCCAGTACTTC CASRRGSAETQYF TRBJ2-5 TRBV7-8 . .
TGTGCCAGCAGCAAAATTAAGGCGGACGGCCTTTTGGCAAATTCACCCCTCCACTTT CASSKIKADGLLANSPLHF TRBJ1-6 TRBV21-1 . .
TGTGCCAGCAAGGGACAGAACTCCTACGAGCAGTACTTC CASKGQNSYEQYF TRBJ2-7 TRBV6-5 . TRBD1
TGCAGCGTTAGCACGAGCTCTGGAAACACCATATATTTT CSVSTSSGNTIYF TRBJ1-3 TRBV29-1 . .
TGTGCCTGGGAGAGAGCGGGGGGGCTCCCAGATACGCAGTATTTT CAWERAGGLPDTQYF TRBJ2-3 TRBV30 . TRBD2
TGTGCCAGCAGTGAAGCTGTAGGCAGGGGAAAGTCACCCCTCCACTTT CASSEAVGRGKSPLHF TRBJ1-6 TRBV2 . .
TGTGCCAGCAGCTTAGAAGGACAGGGTAGGATTCATAGCTCCTACAATGAGCAGTTCTTC CASSLEGQGRIHSSYNEQFF TRBJ2-1 TRBV11-2 . TRBD1
TGTGCCAGCTCGGACAGGGCCTATGGCTACACCTTC CASSDRAYGYTF TRBJ1-2 TRBV2 . TRBD1
TGTGCCAGCTCATCCCAGGGGAATCAGCCCCAGCATTTT CASSSQGNQPQHF TRBJ1-5 TRBV18 . .
TGTGCCAGCAGGGGCGGAGGGGCCAACACCGGGGAGCTGTTTTTT CASRGGGANTGELFF TRBJ2-2 TRBV28 once .
TGTGCCTGGAGTTTGGAAAGGACATCTAGCTACACCTTC CAWSLERTSSYTF TRBJ1-2 TRBV30 many .
TGTGCCAGCAGCCCCCGGACAGGGGGCCCCTCTGGCGCCAACGTCCTGACTTTC CASSPRTGGPSGANVLTF TRBJ2-6 TRBV9 . TRBD1